There are a few counts of the clone carrying this T cell receptor beta chain. Its antigen is not known. PCR was performed using 60 Vbeta and 13 Jbeta primers. TCRdb's table, derived via immunoSEQ multiplex PCR, lists solely in-frame clones and lacks some. Of fewer than 120,000 clones in the sample, approximately 82% are singletons; the top ten hold 10% to 15%. Trimming removed 4 bases at V and 2 bases at J, with 11 bases between. The CDR3 is made up of 13 amino acids. Germline values: CDR1 SQVTM, CDR2 ANQGSEA. This sample is part of a study of cytomegalovirus exposure and HLA in healthy donors. Regarding the study as a whole: Cytomegalovirus status was reportedly diagnosed by the classifier with high specificity and sensitivity.

Sequenced input: PBMCs. The genes are TRBV29-1 and TRBJ2-5; D is uncertain. The receptor was derived from a young man in good health and CMV-seropositive. The CDR3 bases are TGCAGCGTTGTGGGCCGGATACAAGAGACCCAGTACTTC. As protein: CSVVGRIQETQYF. The variable domain in full, completed from reference TRBV29-1 and TRBJ2-5, reads SAVISQKPSRDICQRGTSLTIQCQVDSQVTMMFWYRQQPGQSLTLIATANQGSEATYESGFVIDKFPISRPNLTFSTLTVSNMSPEDSSIYLCSVVGRIQETQYFGPGTRLLVL.